One sample yielded the 12 T cell receptor beta chains listed below, sequenced in a study of cytomegalovirus exposure and HLA in healthy donors. PCR employed 60 Vbeta and 13 Jbeta primers. Method: immunoSEQ multiplex PCR; TCRdb's copy keeps in-frame clones and lacks some. The table has 100,000 to 150,000 clones, around 79% seen once. The sequencing sample was made of PBMCs. The receptors stem from a woman in her thirties or forties in good health and CMV-seronegative.

The V and J genes are TRBV30 and TRBJ1-2; D unresolved. The CDR3 sequence is 13 residues long. V was pared by 0 bases and J by 3 bases, with 8 bases between. The germline gives CDR1 GTSNPN, CDR2 SVGIG (reference sequence). The chain's CDR3 is CAWSVRGDYGYTF. CDR3 DNA: TGTGCCTGGAGTGTCCGGGGTGACTATGGCTACACCTTC.

The chain has TRBV5-4 and TRBJ2-1; D may be TRBD1 (6 bases). Germline lookup yields CDR1 SGHNT and CDR2 YYREEE (reference sequence). This CDR3 spans 14 amino acids. V lost 1 base and J 10 bases, leaving 15 bases between the germline ends. CDR3 DNA: TGTGCCAGCAGCTTGCAACAGGGTTTGTGGGAGCAGTTCTTC. Its protein is CASSLQQGLWEQFF.

The chain couples TRBV27 to TRBJ2-7; 9 nucleotides agree with TRBD1. J gave up 6 bases and V 4 bases, and 10 bases lay outside the gene matches. CDR1 and CDR2 (germline): MNHEY, SMNVEV (reference sequence). The CDR3 has 15 amino acids. CDR3 residues: CASSSSGQGPGEQYF. The CDR3 coding sequence is TGTGCCAGCAGTTCATCGGGACAGGGACCGGGCGAGCAGTACTTC.

In this sample, this clone turned up many times. This sequence joins TRBV19 and TRBJ1-1, with unresolved D. CDR1 is LNHDA, CDR2 SQIVND, per germline (reference sequence). Trimming cost V 2 bases and J 11 bases, with 15 bases left between them. CDR3 length: 13 amino acids. The DNA for the CDR3 is TGTGCCAGTAGTATACTAATTGGCCGCGGGGCTTTCTTT. Protein product: CASSILIGRGAFF.

V gene TRBV10-3 combines with J gene TRBJ1-2; TRBD1 matches at 9 bases. The CDR3 length is 16 residues. CDR1 and CDR2 (germline): ENHRY, SYGVKD. J gave up 8 bases and V 8 bases, and 18 bases lay outside the gene matches. The DNA for the CDR3 is TGTGCCATCTTAATGGGGACAGGGAGTCTCTCGGCGGGCTACACCTTC. This encodes CAILMGTGSLSAGYTF.

In this sample, this clone turned up once. This chain uses TRBV19 with TRBJ2-2, with TRBD1 as a possible D gene (7 bases). Germline CDR1 and CDR2: LNHDA and SQIVND (reference sequence). The CDR3 sequence is 15 residues long. V was shortened by 8 bases and J by 2 bases, with 15 bases between the two germline ends. CDR3 bases: TGTGCCAGTGGGACGCAGGGGGGTAACACCGGGGAGCTGTTTTTT. Its protein product is CASGTQGGNTGELFF.

The chain combines TRBV7-2 with TRBJ2-3, with 15 positions matching TRBD2. Germline V gives CDR1 SGHTA, CDR2 FQGNSA. J gave up 1 base and V 8 bases, and 10 bases lay outside the gene matches. The CDR3 is 18 residues long. DNA of the CDR3: TGTGCCAGCGTCACCGGGACTAGCGGGGGGCGGGGCACAGATACGCAGTATTTT. This gives the protein CASVTGTSGGRGTDTQYF.

The chain links TRBV5-1 to TRBJ2-3; 8 bases line up with TRBD1. The V gene's germline CDR1 is SGHRS and CDR2 YFSETQ. The CDR3 is made up of 15 amino acids. Trimming cost V 2 bases and J 0 bases; bases outside gene matches: 2. CDR3 protein: CASSLQGVSTDTQYF. The CDR3 bases are TGCGCCAGCAGCTTACAGGGGGTCAGCACAGATACGCAGTATTTT.

This clone was picked up one time. The chain's CDR3 is CASSFSAGGGETQYF. The CDR3 nucleotides read TGCGCCAGCAGCTTCTCAGCGGGGGGGGGAGAGACCCAGTACTTC. The chain uses TRBV5-1 and TRBJ2-5; 10 positions agree with TRBD2. Germline CDR1 reads SGHRS; CDR2 reads YFSETQ. With V trimmed by 2 bases and J by 4 bases, 5 bases remained unmatched. This CDR3 contains 15 residues.

The gene calls are TRBV18 and TRBJ1-2; D possibly corresponds to TRBD1 (6 bases). The CDR3 has 15 amino acids. With 3 bases removed from V and 6 bases from J, the gap between germline ends came to 17 bases. CDR1 is KGHSH and CDR2 is LQKENI in the germline V gene. The CDR3 sequence: CASSPERGQLDGYTF. The DNA for the CDR3 is TGTGCCAGCTCACCCGAGCGGGGGCAACTGGATGGCTACACCTTC.

The chain recombines TRBV18 with TRBJ1-6; weak D call: TRBD1 (6 bases). The CDR3 extends over 16 amino acids. CDR1 is KGHSH, CDR2 LQKENI, per germline. V was clipped by 2 bases and J by 6 bases, with 14 bases between them. This chain's CDR3 is CASSPVGGGVNSPLHF. The DNA of the CDR3 is TGTGCCAGCTCACCAGTTGGGGGCGGCGTTAATTCACCCCTCCACTTT.

Only a few counts were recorded for this clone. This chain uses TRBV4-2 with TRBJ2-7; 14 bases agree with TRBD2. V lost 4 bases to trimming and J lost 5 bases; unmatched junction nucleotides: 4. Germline V gene lookup returns CDR1 LGHNA and CDR2 YNFKEQ. The length of the CDR3 is 15 residues. CDR3 amino acids: CASSLGLAGGNEQYF. CDR3 bases: TGTGCCAGCAGCCTAGGACTAGCGGGGGGAAACGAGCAGTACTTC.